This is a list of T cell receptor beta chains from one sample in a study of shared clonotypes between healthy human individuals. The protocol was immunoSEQ multiplex PCR, while the TCRdb copy is restricted to in-frame clones and leaves out a portion. The repertoire holds a few million clones, with 85% to 95% as singletons. Sample: naive CD4+ T cells from PBMCs. These receptors were obtained from a man aged 18 to 29 in good health. Some clones in this sample may be carry-over from other donors' samples. Each CDR3 is given with its conserved first and last residue. Each record gives: CDR3 protein, CDR3 DNA, D gene, clone size, J gene, V gene. D genes are given only for firm matches. Clone size is stated in some rows and not others, as once, few, many or a class when expanded.

CDR3aa: CASSLKATEAFF; CDR3nt: TGTGCCAGCAGCTTAAAGGCCACTGAAGCTTTCTTT; d_gene: NA; abundance: NA; j_gene: TRBJ1-1; v_gene: TRBV11-2
CDR3aa: CASSVDPLAGQYF; CDR3nt: TGTGCCAGCAGCGTAGACCCACTAGCCGGTCAGTACTTC; d_gene: NA; abundance: NA; j_gene: TRBJ2-7; v_gene: TRBV9
CDR3aa: CASSDQGLGYGYTF; CDR3nt: TGCGCCAGCAGCGACCAGGGGCTGGGCTATGGCTACACCTTC; d_gene: NA; abundance: NA; j_gene: TRBJ1-2; v_gene: TRBV4-1
CDR3aa: CASSIHGGQETQYF; CDR3nt: TGTGCCAGTAGTATACACGGGGGCCAAGAGACCCAGTACTTC; d_gene: NA; abundance: NA; j_gene: TRBJ2-5; v_gene: TRBV19
CDR3aa: CASSLSYSETQYF; CDR3nt: TGTGCCAGCAGCTTATCTTACTCCGAGACCCAGTACTTC; d_gene: NA; abundance: NA; j_gene: TRBJ2-5; v_gene: TRBV7-3
CDR3aa: CASSLAGTGELFF; CDR3nt: TGTGCCAGCAGCTTGGCTGGCACCGGGGAGCTGTTTTTT; d_gene: NA; abundance: NA; j_gene: TRBJ2-2; v_gene: TRBV5-4
CDR3aa: CASSSPDGVRGYEQYF; CDR3nt: TGTGCCAGCAGCTCCCCCGACGGGGTACGAGGATACGAGCAGTACTTC; d_gene: NA; abundance: NA; j_gene: TRBJ2-7; v_gene: TRBV7-8
CDR3aa: CASSSHHGFNEQFF; CDR3nt: TGTGCCAGCAGCTCCCACCACGGGTTTAATGAGCAGTTCTTC; d_gene: NA; abundance: NA; j_gene: TRBJ2-1; v_gene: TRBV9
CDR3aa: CASSKLGTGSTGELFF; CDR3nt: TGTGCCAGCAGCAAACTCGGGACAGGGAGCACCGGGGAGCTGTTTTTT; d_gene: TRBD1; abundance: NA; j_gene: TRBJ2-2; v_gene: TRBV9
CDR3aa: CASSLGSGARNIQYF; CDR3nt: TGTGCCAGCAGTTTAGGGTCAGGGGCCCGGAACATTCAGTACTTC; d_gene: NA; abundance: NA; j_gene: TRBJ2-4; v_gene: TRBV28
CDR3aa: CASSLSGGITNTEAFF; CDR3nt: TGTGCCAGCAGCTTATCCGGCGGCATCACGAACACTGAAGCTTTCTTT; d_gene: NA; abundance: NA; j_gene: TRBJ1-1; v_gene: TRBV7-2
CDR3aa: CASGLVSDTQYF; CDR3nt: TGTGCTAGTGGTTTGGTTAGCGATACGCAGTATTTT; d_gene: NA; abundance: NA; j_gene: TRBJ2-3; v_gene: TRBV12-5
CDR3aa: CASRRVGAGMIYEQYF; CDR3nt: TGTGCCAGCAGGCGGGTCGGAGCAGGGATGATCTACGAGCAGTACTTC; d_gene: NA; abundance: NA; j_gene: TRBJ2-7; v_gene: TRBV28
CDR3aa: CASSSENRDMNTEAFF; CDR3nt: TGCGCCAGCAGCTCAGAGAACAGGGACATGAACACTGAAGCTTTCTTT; d_gene: NA; abundance: NA; j_gene: TRBJ1-1; v_gene: TRBV5-1
CDR3aa: CASTSGQGPNQPQHF; CDR3nt: TGTGCCAGCACCTCGGGACAGGGACCCAATCAGCCCCAGCATTTT; d_gene: TRBD1; abundance: NA; j_gene: TRBJ1-5; v_gene: TRBV2
CDR3aa: CASSPFGGRTGELFF; CDR3nt: TGTGCCAGTAGTCCGTTTGGTGGGAGAACCGGGGAGCTGTTTTTT; d_gene: NA; abundance: NA; j_gene: TRBJ2-2; v_gene: TRBV19
CDR3aa: CASSSRTVLGFAGELFF; CDR3nt: TGTGCCAGCAGCTCCCGGACAGTTTTGGGTTTCGCCGGGGAGCTGTTTTTT; d_gene: NA; abundance: NA; j_gene: TRBJ2-2; v_gene: TRBV5-6
CDR3aa: CASSQLGTAGQPQHF; CDR3nt: TGCGCCAGCAGCCAACTCGGGACAGCCGGTCAGCCCCAGCATTTT; d_gene: TRBD1; abundance: NA; j_gene: TRBJ1-5; v_gene: TRBV4-1
CDR3aa: CSVAAGGPEAFF; CDR3nt: TGCAGCGTCGCGGCGGGGGGACCTGAAGCTTTCTTT; d_gene: NA; abundance: NA; j_gene: TRBJ1-1; v_gene: TRBV29-1
CDR3aa: CASSSRGDNEKLFF; CDR3nt: TGTGCCAGCAGCTCCCGTGGAGATAATGAAAAACTGTTTTTT; d_gene: NA; abundance: NA; j_gene: TRBJ1-4; v_gene: TRBV9
CDR3aa: CASSYSRRWETQYF; CDR3nt: TGTGCCAGCAGTTACTCGCGGCGATGGGAGACCCAGTACTTC; d_gene: NA; abundance: NA; j_gene: TRBJ2-5; v_gene: TRBV6-5
CDR3aa: CASSLGMTGAQYF; CDR3nt: TGTGCCAGCAGCCTAGGGATGACGGGGGCCCAGTACTTC; d_gene: NA; abundance: NA; j_gene: TRBJ2-5; v_gene: TRBV7-6
CDR3aa: CATHGQLNTEAFF; CDR3nt: TGTGCCACTCATGGGCAGCTGAACACTGAAGCTTTCTTT; d_gene: NA; abundance: NA; j_gene: TRBJ1-1; v_gene: TRBV6-1
CDR3aa: CASSKNTGELFF; CDR3nt: TGTGCCAGTAGCAAAAACACCGGGGAGCTGTTTTTT; d_gene: NA; abundance: NA; j_gene: TRBJ2-2; v_gene: TRBV19
CDR3aa: CASTSSGGQGIYEQYF; CDR3nt: TGTGCCAGCACCTCCAGCGGGGGACAGGGCATTTACGAGCAGTACTTC; d_gene: NA; abundance: NA; j_gene: TRBJ2-7; v_gene: TRBV5-5
CDR3aa: CASSPSGKRRETQYF; CDR3nt: TGTGCCAGCAGCCCTAGCGGGAAACGGCGAGAGACCCAGTACTTC; d_gene: TRBD2; abundance: NA; j_gene: TRBJ2-5; v_gene: TRBV27
CDR3aa: CASSEAFGGVPNEQFF; CDR3nt: TGTGCCAGCAGTGAAGCGTTCGGGGGAGTCCCCAATGAGCAGTTCTTC; d_gene: NA; abundance: NA; j_gene: TRBJ2-1; v_gene: TRBV2
CDR3aa: CASSLEGARGYTF; CDR3nt: TGTGCCAGCAGTTTGGAGGGGGCGCGGGGCTACACCTTC; d_gene: TRBD1; abundance: NA; j_gene: TRBJ1-2; v_gene: TRBV28
CDR3aa: CASSLASWRDRGYNEQFF; CDR3nt: TGTGCCAGCAGCCTAGCGTCATGGAGGGACAGGGGTTACAATGAGCAGTTCTTC; d_gene: TRBD1; abundance: NA; j_gene: TRBJ2-1; v_gene: TRBV7-8
CDR3aa: CASSLAQSGGYEQYF; CDR3nt: TGTGCCAGCAGCTTAGCGCAATCAGGGGGGTACGAGCAGTACTTC; d_gene: NA; abundance: NA; j_gene: TRBJ2-7; v_gene: TRBV7-9
CDR3aa: CASSLLSPTSGSSYEQYF; CDR3nt: TGTGCCAGCAGCTTACTATCGCCAACTAGCGGGAGCTCCTACGAGCAGTACTTC; d_gene: TRBD2; abundance: NA; j_gene: TRBJ2-7; v_gene: TRBV7-6
CDR3aa: CASRPGQGPYEQYF; CDR3nt: TGTGCCAGTCGACCGGGACAGGGCCCCTACGAGCAGTACTTC; d_gene: TRBD1; abundance: once; j_gene: TRBJ2-7; v_gene: TRBV28
CDR3aa: CASSVGTVLPNTEAFF; CDR3nt: TGTGCCAGCAGCGTAGGAACAGTTTTACCGAACACTGAAGCTTTCTTT; d_gene: NA; abundance: NA; j_gene: TRBJ1-1; v_gene: TRBV9
CDR3aa: CASSRRLDSGNTIYF; CDR3nt: TGCGCCAGCAGCCGGAGGCTAGACTCTGGAAACACCATATATTTT; d_gene: NA; abundance: NA; j_gene: TRBJ1-3; v_gene: TRBV5-4
CDR3aa: CSVDRGQNEQYF; CDR3nt: TGCAGCGTTGACAGGGGGCAAAACGAGCAGTACTTC; d_gene: TRBD1; abundance: NA; j_gene: TRBJ2-7; v_gene: TRBV29-1
CDR3aa: CASSFGQGGWPQHF; CDR3nt: TGTGCCAGCAGCTTCGGACAGGGTGGTTGGCCCCAGCATTTT; d_gene: TRBD1; abundance: once; j_gene: TRBJ1-5; v_gene: TRBV11-2
CDR3aa: CAGLNEKLFF; CDR3nt: TGCGCGGGCCTCAATGAAAAACTGTTTTTT; d_gene: NA; abundance: NA; j_gene: TRBJ1-4; v_gene: TRBV29-1
CDR3aa: CARELGGGQPQHF; CDR3nt: TGTGCCAGGGAACTCGGGGGAGGTCAGCCCCAGCATTTT; d_gene: NA; abundance: NA; j_gene: TRBJ1-5; v_gene: TRBV7-6
CDR3aa: CASSSFGGLQQETQYF; CDR3nt: TGTGCCAGCAGTTCCTTCGGGGGACTACAACAAGAGACCCAGTACTTC; d_gene: TRBD2; abundance: NA; j_gene: TRBJ2-5; v_gene: TRBV27
CDR3aa: CASSLALAGGNEKLFF; CDR3nt: TGTGCCAGCAGCTTGGCCCTCGCAGGGGGTAATGAAAAACTGTTTTTT; d_gene: TRBD1; abundance: few; j_gene: TRBJ1-4; v_gene: TRBV5-4
CDR3aa: CAWSGGSTGELFF; CDR3nt: TGTGCCTGGAGTGGGGGGTCCACCGGGGAGCTGTTTTTT; d_gene: NA; abundance: NA; j_gene: TRBJ2-2; v_gene: TRBV30
CDR3aa: CASSYGGARYGYTF; CDR3nt: TGCGCCAGCAGCTACGGGGGCGCTAGGTATGGCTACACCTTC; d_gene: NA; abundance: NA; j_gene: TRBJ1-2; v_gene: TRBV5-1
CDR3aa: CASSPLTSGRASGGELFF; CDR3nt: TGCGCCAGCAGCCCACTAACTAGCGGGAGGGCCTCGGGCGGGGAGCTGTTTTTT; d_gene: TRBD2; abundance: NA; j_gene: TRBJ2-2; v_gene: TRBV5-1
CDR3aa: CASRHTRDRAYEQYF; CDR3nt: TGTGCCAGCAGGCATACCCGGGACAGGGCCTACGAGCAGTACTTC; d_gene: TRBD1; abundance: NA; j_gene: TRBJ2-7; v_gene: TRBV6-5
CDR3aa: CASSVLGSSYNEQFF; CDR3nt: TGTGCCAGCAGTGTTTTGGGCAGCTCCTACAATGAGCAGTTCTTC; d_gene: NA; abundance: NA; j_gene: TRBJ2-1; v_gene: TRBV2
CDR3aa: CASRAPSDEQYF; CDR3nt: TGTGCCAGCAGAGCCCCTAGCGACGAGCAGTACTTC; d_gene: NA; abundance: NA; j_gene: TRBJ2-7; v_gene: TRBV6-1